This T cell receptor beta chain derives from a study of CD8+ T cells in alopecia areata. General observations from the study: The study found higher clonality in lesional than normal scalp, especially in alopecia totalis/universalis.

Investigators isolated RNA and reverse transcribed it into cDNA to act as the sequencing template. TCRdb's copy holds only in-frame clones and misses some; the assay was immunoSEQ multiplex PCR. The data contain 120,000 or so clones, about 60% of them singletons. CDR1 is MNHEY and CDR2 is SVGAGI in the germline V gene. V shed 2 bases, J shed 1 base, and the junction held 4 bases outside the gene matches. CDR3 length: 15 amino acids. This clone was seen just once. Antigen: not known. This receptor was obtained from a human donor in good health. This chain uses TRBV6-5 with TRBJ2-5; 7 bases agree with TRBD2. The sample taken for sequencing was CD4+ T cells sorted from blood. CDR3 amino acids: CASSYDKRGQETQYF. DNA for the CDR3: TGTGCCAGCAGTTACGATAAGCGGGGCCAAGAGACCCAGTACTTC.